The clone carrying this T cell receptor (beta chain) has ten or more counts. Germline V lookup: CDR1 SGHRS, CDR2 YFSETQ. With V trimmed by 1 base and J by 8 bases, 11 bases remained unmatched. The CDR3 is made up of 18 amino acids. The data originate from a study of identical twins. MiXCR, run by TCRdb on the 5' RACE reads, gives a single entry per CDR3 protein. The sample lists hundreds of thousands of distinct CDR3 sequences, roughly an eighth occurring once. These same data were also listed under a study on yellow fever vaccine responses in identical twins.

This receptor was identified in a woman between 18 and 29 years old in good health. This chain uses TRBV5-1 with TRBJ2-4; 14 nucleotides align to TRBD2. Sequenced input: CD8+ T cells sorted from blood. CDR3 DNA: TGCGCCAGCAGCTTGACCGGACTAGCGGGGGGTCCGGTAGACATTCAGTACTTC. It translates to CASSLTGLAGGPVDIQYF.